This T cell receptor beta chain was retrieved from a study of blood T cells in healthy people across ages. Study-level background: Capture via template switching afforded approximately one barcoded beta molecule per two T cells. Study-level points and caveats: Not knowing donor CMV status may have confounded expanded clonotype changes. Age advanced and TCR beta diversity per million T cells fell, roughly linearly.

Primers used in a second PCR of roughly 7 to 12 cycles were a sample-barcoded 5' primer and a J-beta primer mix. A template-switch adaptor containing 12 random nucleotides labeled each cDNA molecule. TCRdb reprocessed the 5' RACE reads via MiXCR and lists one record per CDR3 protein. This table holds 800,000 to 950,000 distinct CDR3 sequences, around 49% found once. The CDR3 totals 13 residues. Germline V gene sequence: CDR1 SGHRS, CDR2 YFSETQ. This clonotype was recorded at least ten times. The antigen remains unidentified. Germline is not matched at one junction end, which may reflect a read error. The sequenced material came from blood. The chain carries TRBV5-1 and TRBJ2-3; unclear D gene. This sequence originates from a man younger than 40 in good health. CDR3 coding DNA: TGTGCCAGCAGCTTAGATAACACAGATACGCAGTATTTT. Protein product: CASSLDNTDTQYF.